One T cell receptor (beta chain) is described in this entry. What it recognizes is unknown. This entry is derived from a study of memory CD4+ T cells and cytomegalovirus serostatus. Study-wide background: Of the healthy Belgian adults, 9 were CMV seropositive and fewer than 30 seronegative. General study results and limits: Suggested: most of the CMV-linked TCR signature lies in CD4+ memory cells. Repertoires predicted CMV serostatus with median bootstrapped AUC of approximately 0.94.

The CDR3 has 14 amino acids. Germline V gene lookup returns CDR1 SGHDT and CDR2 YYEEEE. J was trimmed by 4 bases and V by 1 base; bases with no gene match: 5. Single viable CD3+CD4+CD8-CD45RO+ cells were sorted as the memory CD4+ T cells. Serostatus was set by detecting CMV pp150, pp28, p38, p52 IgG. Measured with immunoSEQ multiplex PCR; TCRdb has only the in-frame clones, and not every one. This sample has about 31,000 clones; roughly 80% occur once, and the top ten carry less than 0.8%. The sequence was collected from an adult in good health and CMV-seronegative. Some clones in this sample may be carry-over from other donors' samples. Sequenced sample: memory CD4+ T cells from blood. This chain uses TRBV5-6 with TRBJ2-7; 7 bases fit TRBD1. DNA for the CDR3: TGTGCCAGCAGCTTGCAGGGGGTAAGGTACGAGCAGTACTTC. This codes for CASSLQGVRYEQYF.